These 23 T cell receptor beta chains were sequenced from one sample in a study of post-analysis software for immune sequencing data. What these receptors recognize is not known. Prepared libraries of TCR beta cDNA carried unique molecular identifiers. Each CDR3 protein is one row after TCRdb ran MiXCR on the PCR reads. The table has some 450,000 distinct CDR3 sequences, roughly 45% seen once. Study conclusions and caveats: In patients, about 5 TRBV segments were more frequent than in controls, with TRBV5-6, TRBV5-1 and TRBV20-1 among them.

The sample was blood. These TCRs come from a girl between 5 and 17 years old with multiple sclerosis.

This clonotype was counted a few times. The J gene is TRBJ1-1, the V gene TRBV7-2; 9 bases are a match to TRBD1. The CDR3 covers 14 residues. Germline values: CDR1 SGHTA, CDR2 FQGNSA. The ends lost 5 bases at V and 6 bases at J; junction bases unmatched: 7. In DNA, the CDR3 is TGTGCCAGCAGCCTACGGGACAGGGACGCTGAAGCTTTCTTT. This sequence encodes CASSLRDRDAEAFF. Based on the CDR3 plus reference TRBV7-2 and TRBJ1-1, the full variable domain is GAGVSQSPSNKVTEKGKDVELRCDPISGHTALYWYRQSLGQGLEFLIYFQGNSAPDKSGLPSDRFSAERTGGSVSTLTIQRTQQEDSAVYLCASSLRDRDAEAFFGQGTRLTVV.

This clonotype was counted a few times. V gene TRBV7-3 combines with J gene TRBJ2-3; TRBD2 aligns across 7 bases. This CDR3 is built from 15 residues. The ends lost 1 base at V and 4 bases at J; junction bases unmatched: 5. Germline CDR1 and CDR2: SGHTA and FQGTGA. CDR3 sequence reads: CASSLKGGGADTQYF. CDR3 coding DNA: TGTGCCAGCAGCTTAAAAGGTGGGGGGGCAGATACGCAGTATTTT.

V usage is TRBV9 and J usage is TRBJ2-5; 13 bases map to TRBD2. Germline values: CDR1 SGDLS, CDR2 YYNGEE. This CDR3 is built from 17 residues. After removal of 3 bases from V and 4 bases from J, the junction contained 9 bases not matched to a gene. Here the CDR3 reads CASSAGTSGTGTETQYF. CDR3 DNA: TGTGCCAGCAGCGCCGGGACTAGCGGGACGGGTACAGAGACCCAGTACTTC. Supplemented by reference TRBV9 and TRBJ2-5, the full variable domain reads DSGVTQTPKHLITATGQRVTLRCSPRSGDLSVYWYQQSLDQGLQFLIQYYNGEERAKGNILERFSAQQFPDLHSELNLSSLELGDSALYFCASSAGTSGTGTETQYFGPGTRLLVL.

This chain links TRBV7-2 with TRBJ2-5, with TRBD2 matching 9 bases. Germline CDR1 is SGHTA and CDR2 is FQGNSA. V lost 6 bases to trimming and J lost 11 bases; unmatched junction nucleotides: 7. The CDR3 consists of 12 residues. CDR3: CASRGTSLAQYF. For the CDR3, the DNA is TGTGCCAGCAGAGGGACTAGCTTGGCTCAGTACTTC.

This clonotype was seen a handful of times. V gene TRBV18 combines with J gene TRBJ1-5; tentative D call: TRBD1 (5 bases). The CDR3 is 16 amino acids. V lost 3 bases and J 2 bases, leaving 14 bases between the germline ends. CDR1 KGHSH and CDR2 LQKENI come from the germline V gene. In nucleotides, the CDR3 is TGTGCCAGCTCACCGGGGCAGCCCTTAGGCAATCAGCCCCAGCATTTT. Encoded protein: CASSPGQPLGNQPQHF.

The chain combines TRBV5-1 with TRBJ1-3; 7 bases are a match to TRBD1. V gave up 0 bases and J gave up 0 bases; unmatched junction bases: 3. Germline values: CDR1 SGHRS, CDR2 YFSETQ. The CDR3 has 16 amino acids. CDR3 DNA sequence: TGCGCCAGCAGCTTGGGGGACAGCGACTCTGGAAACACCATATATTTT. As protein: CASSLGDSDSGNTIYF.

The V gene is TRBV7-2, the J gene TRBJ1-5; the match to TRBD1 covers 11 bases. This CDR3 region has 15 residues. After removal of 3 bases from V and 5 bases from J, the junction contained 3 bases not matched to a gene. From germline, CDR1 is SGHTA and CDR2 FQGNSA. CDR3 nucleotides: TGTGCCAGCAGCTTGGGACAGGGGGATCATCAGCCCCAGCATTTT. This translates into CASSLGQGDHQPQHF.

This clonotype was seen a few times. V and J are TRBV6-1 and TRBJ2-3, with TRBD1 matching over 9 bases. The CDR3 covers 14 residues. Germline V CDR1 and CDR2: MNHNS, SASEGT. The V and J ends lost 10 bases and 6 bases, in that order; junction bases with no gene match: 11. The CDR3 protein is CATSGTGRRDTQYF. The CDR3 DNA sequence: TGTGCCACTTCCGGGACAGGGCGTAGGGATACGCAGTATTTT.

This clonotype turned up a few times. The gene calls are TRBV12-3 or TRBV12-4 and TRBJ2-1, with 7 bases identical to TRBD2. The CDR3 has 15 residues. V was clipped by 5 bases and J by 11 bases; unmatched bases: 15. CDR3 nucleotides: TGTGCCAGCAGTCCTCGGACTAGTGGGAGCCTCAAGCAGTTCTTC. Its translation: CASSPRTSGSLKQFF.

This sequence joins TRBV29-1 and TRBJ1-2; maybe TRBD1 (5 bases). V dropped 3 bases and J dropped 7 bases, with 12 bases sitting between them. The CDR3 has 12 amino acids. The germline gives CDR1 SQVTM, CDR2 ANQGSEA. Here the CDR3 DNA reads TGCAGCGTTGAGGGGGGAGAGGGTGGCTACACCTTC. It is translated as CSVEGGEGGYTF.

The V gene is TRBV5-1, the J gene TRBJ2-5, with D possibly TRBD1 on 5 matching bases. V gave up 0 bases and J gave up 1 base, with 10 bases separating them. Germline V gene data show CDR1 as SGHRS and CDR2 as YFSETQ. The CDR3 contains 15 residues. This CDR3 is CASSLARAAQETQYF. CDR3 nucleotides: TGCGCCAGCAGCTTGGCCAGGGCAGCCCAAGAGACCCAGTACTTC.

This clonotype was detected only a few times. The chain carries TRBV28 and TRBJ2-5; weak D call: TRBD1 (6 bases). Germline V gene sequence: CDR1 MDHEN, CDR2 SYDVKM. The CDR3 has 13 residues. The germline V and J ends were trimmed by 6 bases and 5 bases, with 13 bases remaining between them. The chain's CDR3 is CASRQQGSETQYF. CDR3 DNA: TGTGCCAGCAGACAACAGGGATCGGAGACCCAGTACTTC.

This clonotype showed up just a few times. The chain couples TRBV6-5 to TRBJ1-1; the D is unclear. The length of the CDR3 is 14 residues. CDR1 and CDR2 (germline): MNHEY, SVGAGI. Trimming stripped 0 bases from V and 4 bases from J, with 9 bases between. The CDR3 region has the DNA TGTGCCAGCAGTTACTCGTCCGGGAGCACTGAAGCTTTCTTT. Translating gives CASSYSSGSTEAFF.

The V gene is TRBV12-3 or TRBV12-4, the J gene TRBJ2-5, with D possibly being TRBD2 (6 bases). The CDR3 contains 15 residues. V lost 5 bases and J 1 base, leaving 14 bases between the germline ends. The CDR3 DNA follows: TGTGCCAGCAGTCCCCGGGCGGGGCTCCAAGAGACCCAGTACTTC. Translation: CASSPRAGLQETQYF.

The chain recombines TRBV20-1 with TRBJ2-5; 8 bases map to TRBD2. J was trimmed by 11 bases and V by 6 bases; bases with no gene match: 17. The length of the CDR3 is 14 residues. Germline-derived CDR1 and CDR2 are DFQATT and SNEGSKA (reference sequence). CDR3 DNA sequence: TGCAGTGCGATTCGGGAGGGCCGTATCTATGAGCAGTACTTC. It is translated as CSAIREGRIYEQYF.

The chain combines TRBV20-1 with TRBJ1-4; the match to TRBD1 covers 7 bases. The CDR3 is made up of 13 amino acids. V lost 4 bases, J lost 7 bases, and 6 bases stayed unmatched. The germline V gene encodes CDR1 DFQATT and CDR2 SNEGSKA (reference sequence). The CDR3 DNA follows: TGCAGTGCTAACCAGGGGGGTGGTGAAAAACTGTTTTTT. Protein product: CSANQGGGEKLFF.

On this clonotype itself: In this CDR3 the conserved last residue, phenylalanine or tryptophan, is missing, so a read error is likely. This rearrangement joins TRBV28 to TRBJ2-6; D remains unclear. Germline assignment: CDR1 MDHEN and CDR2 SYDVKM. The V gene lost 0 bases and the J gene lost 0 bases, with 6 bases spanning the gap. There are 16 residues in the CDR3. The DNA of the CDR3 is TGTGCCAGCAGTTTATGGCAACTCTCTGGGGCCAACGTCCTGACTGTC. Protein: CASSLWQLSGANVLTV.

This clonotype came up a few times. This chain connects TRBV12-3 or TRBV12-4 to TRBJ1-5; tentative D call: TRBD1 (6 bases). The CDR3 spans 14 residues. V was clipped by 5 bases and J by 5 bases, with 13 bases between them. CDR3 nucleotides: TGTGCCAGCAGTCCCGACAGGCTTGATCAGCCCCAGCATTTT. Translating gives CASSPDRLDQPQHF.

This clonotype was seen a few times. The gene calls are TRBV4-1 and TRBJ2-5; 7 nucleotides agree with TRBD1. The assigned J gene may be wrong: the sequence end matches TRBJ2-4 better. Germline V lookup: CDR1 MGHRA, CDR2 YSYEKL. The CDR3 loop spans 17 amino acids. CDR3 residues: CASSQEPADRVLTIQYF. The CDR3 DNA reads TGCGCCAGCAGCCAAGAACCAGCAGACAGGGTCTTAACCATTCAGTACTTC.

As regards this clonotype: One junction end disagrees with the germline gene, perhaps due to a read error. This rearrangement joins TRBV12-3 or TRBV12-4 to TRBJ2-7, with D perhaps TRBD1 or TRBD2 (5 bases each). The CDR3 sequence is 11 residues long. The CDR3 nucleotides are TGTGTCAGCAGTGGGACCGACGAGCAGTACTTC. Translating it yields CVSSGTDEQYF.

This clonotype was seen a handful of times. The chain couples TRBV9 to TRBJ1-2; D call uncertain. Germline V lookup: CDR1 SGDLS, CDR2 YYNGEE. The germline V and J ends were trimmed by 0 bases and 4 bases, with 16 bases remaining between them. CDR3 size: 16 residues. CDR3 sequence: CASSVDFSGVGYGYTF. The CDR3 nucleotides read TGTGCCAGCAGCGTAGATTTTTCAGGAGTGGGCTATGGCTACACCTTC.

CDR3 nucleotide sequence: TGTGCCAGCAGCCACACAGTGGGGGATCAGCCCCAGCATTTT. This codes for CASSHTVGDQPQHF. The rearrangement links TRBV12-3 or TRBV12-4 to TRBJ1-5, with a possible D match to TRBD1 (5 bases). The CDR3 length is 14 residues. Between the trimmed V and J ends, which lost 6 bases and 5 bases, there was a span of 14 bases.

In this sample, this clonotype turned up a few times. V is TRBV7-8 and J is TRBJ2-5, with TRBD2 as a possible D gene (6 bases). Trimming cost V 5 bases and J 4 bases, with 14 bases left between them. CDR3 size: 14 residues. The germline gives CDR1 SGHVS, CDR2 FQNEAQ. The CDR3 coding sequence is TGTGCCAGCAGCACCGGGCTAGCGACAGAGACCCAGTACTTC. Its protein is CASSTGLATETQYF.